A selection of T cell receptor beta chains follows, all from one sample in a study of T cells expressing NK-cell markers. TCRdb re-called the 5' RACE reads; one entry per CDR3 protein, DNA not given. The listing records a few hundred thousand distinct CDR3 sequences. The sample was blood T cells: a sorted CD56 or NKG2C T cell subset, CD4+ or CD8+ T cells, or bulk PBMC T cells (not recorded which). These TCRs come from a man aged 18-70 years in good health. The CDR3 runs from the conserved cysteine through the conserved F or W.

j_call: TRBJ1-4
v_call: TRBV25-1
cdr3_aa: CASSDGRAGEKLFF

j_call: TRBJ2-4
v_call: TRBV7-2
cdr3_aa: CASSRGQGPLAKNIQYF

j_call: TRBJ1-5
v_call: TRBV24-1
cdr3_aa: CATSEAGQGSNQPQHF

j_call: TRBJ2-7
v_call: TRBV6-2/TRBV6-3
cdr3_aa: CASSQTSGGPYEQYF

j_call: TRBJ2-5
v_call: TRBV5-1
cdr3_aa: CASSFEVGGRDLETQYF

j_call: TRBJ1-4
v_call: TRBV5-1
cdr3_aa: CASSTGGGTGEKLFF

j_call: TRBJ2-7
v_call: TRBV20-1
cdr3_aa: CSARNRDRGINEQYF

j_call: TRBJ1-2
v_call: TRBV7-8
cdr3_aa: CASSLVFGRETYGYTF

j_call: TRBJ2-1
v_call: TRBV19
cdr3_aa: CASSIDSHNEQFF

j_call: TRBJ2-7
v_call: TRBV5-1
cdr3_aa: CASRDRPGLSYEQYF

j_call: TRBJ2-7
v_call: TRBV2
cdr3_aa: CASSEFTLLTTTYEQYF

j_call: TRBJ1-1
v_call: TRBV10-2
cdr3_aa: CASIDYTEAFF

j_call: TRBJ1-1
v_call: TRBV7-8
cdr3_aa: CASSLWGGRTEAFF

j_call: TRBJ2-4
v_call: TRBV6-5
cdr3_aa: CASSYSLQDFIQYF

j_call: TRBJ2-5
v_call: TRBV12-3/TRBV12-4
cdr3_aa: CASSLGQGVQETQYF

j_call: TRBJ2-7
v_call: TRBV29-1
cdr3_aa: CSVGGDNSYEQYF

j_call: TRBJ1-1
v_call: TRBV6-6
cdr3_aa: CASSPQGPTEAFF

j_call: TRBJ2-3
v_call: TRBV5-1
cdr3_aa: CASSRPGSGVFTDTQYF

j_call: TRBJ2-2
v_call: TRBV5-1
cdr3_aa: CASSQGLAGPVRELFF

j_call: TRBJ1-2
v_call: TRBV27
cdr3_aa: CASSLYSGGGVYGYTF

j_call: TRBJ2-7
v_call: TRBV29-1
cdr3_aa: CSVEELDSGEQYF

j_call: TRBJ2-3
v_call: TRBV5-1
cdr3_aa: CASSFPRGGVDTQYF

j_call: TRBJ2-1
v_call: TRBV12-3/TRBV12-4
cdr3_aa: CASSYGGAVAYNEQFF

j_call: TRBJ2-1
v_call: TRBV30
cdr3_aa: CAWSPTRSSEQFF